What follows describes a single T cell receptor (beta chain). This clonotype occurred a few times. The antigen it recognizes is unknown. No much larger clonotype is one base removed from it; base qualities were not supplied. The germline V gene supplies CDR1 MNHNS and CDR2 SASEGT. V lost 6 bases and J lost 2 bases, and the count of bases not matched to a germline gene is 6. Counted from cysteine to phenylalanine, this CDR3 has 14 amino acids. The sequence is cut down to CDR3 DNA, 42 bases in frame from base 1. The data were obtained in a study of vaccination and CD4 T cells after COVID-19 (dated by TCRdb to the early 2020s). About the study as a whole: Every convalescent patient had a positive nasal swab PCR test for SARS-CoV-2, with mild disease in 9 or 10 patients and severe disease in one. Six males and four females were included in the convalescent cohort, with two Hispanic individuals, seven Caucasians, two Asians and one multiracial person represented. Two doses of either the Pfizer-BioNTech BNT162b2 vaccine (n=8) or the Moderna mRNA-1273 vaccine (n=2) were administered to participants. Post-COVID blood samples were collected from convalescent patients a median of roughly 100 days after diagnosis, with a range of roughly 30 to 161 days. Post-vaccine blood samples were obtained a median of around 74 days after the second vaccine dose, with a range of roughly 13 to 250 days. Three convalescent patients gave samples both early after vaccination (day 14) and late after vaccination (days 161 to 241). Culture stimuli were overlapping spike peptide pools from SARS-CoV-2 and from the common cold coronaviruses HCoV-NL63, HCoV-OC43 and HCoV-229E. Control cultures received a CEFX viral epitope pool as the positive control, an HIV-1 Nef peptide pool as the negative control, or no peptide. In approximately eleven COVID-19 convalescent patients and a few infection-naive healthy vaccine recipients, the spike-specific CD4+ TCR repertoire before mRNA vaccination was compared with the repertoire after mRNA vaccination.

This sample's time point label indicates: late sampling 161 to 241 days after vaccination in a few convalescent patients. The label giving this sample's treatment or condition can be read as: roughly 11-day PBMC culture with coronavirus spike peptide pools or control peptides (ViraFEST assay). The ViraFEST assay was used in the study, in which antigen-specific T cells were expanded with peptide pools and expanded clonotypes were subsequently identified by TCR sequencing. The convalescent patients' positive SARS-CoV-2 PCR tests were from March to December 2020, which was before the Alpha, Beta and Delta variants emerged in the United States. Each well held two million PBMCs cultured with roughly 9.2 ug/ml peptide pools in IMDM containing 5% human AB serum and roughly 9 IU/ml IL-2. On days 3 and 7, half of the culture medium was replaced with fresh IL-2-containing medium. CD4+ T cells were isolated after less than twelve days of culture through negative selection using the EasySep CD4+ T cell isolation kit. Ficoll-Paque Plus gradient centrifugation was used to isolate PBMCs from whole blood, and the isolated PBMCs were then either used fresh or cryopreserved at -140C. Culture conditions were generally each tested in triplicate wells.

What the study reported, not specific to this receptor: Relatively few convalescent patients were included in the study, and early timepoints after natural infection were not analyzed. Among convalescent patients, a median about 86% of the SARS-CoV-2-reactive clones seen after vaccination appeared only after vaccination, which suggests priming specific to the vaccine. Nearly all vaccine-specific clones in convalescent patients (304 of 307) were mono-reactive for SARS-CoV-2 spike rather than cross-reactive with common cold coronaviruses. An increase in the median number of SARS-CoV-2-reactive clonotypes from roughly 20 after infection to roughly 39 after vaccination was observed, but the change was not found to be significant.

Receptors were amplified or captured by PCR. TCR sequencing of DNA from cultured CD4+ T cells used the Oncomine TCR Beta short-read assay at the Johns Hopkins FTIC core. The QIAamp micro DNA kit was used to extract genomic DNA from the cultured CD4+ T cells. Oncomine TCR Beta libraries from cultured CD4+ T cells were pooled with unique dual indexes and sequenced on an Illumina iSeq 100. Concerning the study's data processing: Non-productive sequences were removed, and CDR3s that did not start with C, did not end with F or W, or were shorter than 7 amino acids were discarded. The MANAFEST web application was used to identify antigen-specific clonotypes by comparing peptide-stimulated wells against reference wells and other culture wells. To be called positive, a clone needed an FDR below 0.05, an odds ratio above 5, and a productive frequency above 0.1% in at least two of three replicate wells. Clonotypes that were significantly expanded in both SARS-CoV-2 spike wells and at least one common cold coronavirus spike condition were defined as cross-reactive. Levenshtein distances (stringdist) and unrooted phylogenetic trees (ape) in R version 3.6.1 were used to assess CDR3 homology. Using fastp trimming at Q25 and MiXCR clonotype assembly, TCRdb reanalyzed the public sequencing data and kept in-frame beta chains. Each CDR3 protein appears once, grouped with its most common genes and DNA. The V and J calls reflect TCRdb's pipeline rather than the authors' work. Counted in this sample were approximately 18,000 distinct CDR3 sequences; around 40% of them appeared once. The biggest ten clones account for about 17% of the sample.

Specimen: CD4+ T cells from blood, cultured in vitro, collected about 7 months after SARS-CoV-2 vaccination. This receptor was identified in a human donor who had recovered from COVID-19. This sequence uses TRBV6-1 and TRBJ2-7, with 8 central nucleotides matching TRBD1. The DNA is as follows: TGTGCCAGCAGCCCCCGGACAGGGCCCTACGAGCAGTACTTC. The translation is CASSPRTGPYEQYF.